This T cell receptor beta chain derives from a study of blood T cell repertoires in COVID-19. About the study: From the United States, Italy and Spain came samples of acute and convalescent COVID-19. The cDNA or gDNA used as material had been derived from T cells, B-cell-depleted T cells, or PBMCs.

In the original workflow: Researchers report that nucleated cell counts were estimated from reference gene primer amplification. Produced via immunoSEQ multiplex PCR; TCRdb's table is partial and in-frame only. V, J and clone size derive from that table, while D and trimming were established from the DNA sequence. The data contain approximately 100,000 clones, about 90% of them singletons. The V and J ends lost 4 bases and 0 bases respectively, with 14 bases between them. Per germline, CDR1 LNHDA and CDR2 SQIVND (reference sequence). The length of the CDR3 is 16 residues. The clonotype was recovered from a middle-aged man in a cohort sampled during active COVID-19. The sample taken for sequencing was peripheral blood. The chain combines TRBV19 with TRBJ2-3, with TRBD2 as a possible D gene (5 bases). In DNA form, the CDR3 reads TGTGCCAGTAGTAAGTTCTTCGAGGGTAGCACAGATACGCAGTATTTT. The encoded protein is CASSKFFEGSTDTQYF.